A selection of T cell receptor beta chains follows, all from one sample in a study of CD8 T cells in Susac syndrome. Via MiXCR, TCRdb re-called the immunoSEQ multiplex PCR reads, giving one row per CDR3 protein. The sample shows around 190,000 distinct CDR3 sequences, approximately 93% of them seen only once. The sequenced sample consisted of CD4+ T cells from PBMCs. All receptors derive from a human donor in good health. Both conserved end residues are part of each CDR3. Fields, in order: clone size, D gene, J gene, V gene, CDR3 protein, CDR3 DNA. D genes are given only for firm matches. Some rows mark clone size as missing; the rest say once, few, many or name a class of expanded clone.

NA NA TRBJ2-2 TRBV5-1 CASSLRGGFLSNTGELFF TGCGCCAGCAGCTTGCGCGGCGGTTTTCTATCGAACACCGGGGAGCTGTTTTTT
NA NA TRBJ2-5 TRBV29-1 CSVEFPRETQYF TGCAGCGTTGAATTCCCGAGAGAGACCCAGTACTTC
once TRBD1 TRBJ2-2 TRBV7-9 CASRPGQGDTGELFF TGTGCCAGCAGGCCCGGACAGGGCGACACCGGGGAGCTGTTTTTT
NA TRBD2 TRBJ2-3 TRBV7-2 CASSLGGGFTDTQYF TGTGCCAGCAGCTTGGGCGGGGGGTTCACAGATACGCAGTATTTT
NA TRBD1 TRBJ1-2 TRBV7-2 CASSLQGTANYGYTF TGTGCCAGCAGCTTGCAAGGGACAGCTAACTATGGCTACACCTTC
NA NA TRBJ2-3 TRBV7-9 CASERGSFSGADTQYF TGTGCCAGCGAACGGGGCAGCTTCAGCGGCGCAGATACGCAGTATTTT
NA NA TRBJ1-6 TRBV20-1 CSARELRGENSPLHF TGCAGTGCTAGAGAACTCCGAGGAGAGAATTCACCCCTCCACTTT
NA NA TRBJ2-5 TRBV3-1 CASSQDRPGSDWKTQYF TGCGCCAGCAGCCAAGACAGACCAGGGTCGGATTGGAAGACCCAGTACTTC
NA NA TRBJ1-1 TRBV9 CASSRGDGAAFF TGTGCCAGCAGCAGGGGGGATGGGGCAGCTTTCTTT
NA NA TRBJ2-5 TRBV6-1 CASSEGVGQTQYF TGTGCCAGCAGTGAAGGTGTGGGGCAGACCCAGTACTTC
NA TRBD1 TRBJ1-4 TRBV29-1 CSVEGGQASNEKLFF TGCAGCGTTGAAGGGGGACAGGCATCTAATGAAAAACTGTTTTTT
NA NA TRBJ1-4 TRBV10-3 CAISDPGLRAEKLFF TGTGCCATCAGTGACCCAGGGTTGAGGGCTGAAAAACTGTTTTTT
NA NA TRBJ1-6 TRBV7-2 CASSQQGIASPLHF TGTGCCAGCAGTCAACAGGGAATCGCATCACCCCTCCACTTT
NA NA TRBJ1-6 TRBV6-5 CASTYSRPGYNSPLHF TGTGCCAGCACTTACTCGAGACCAGGGTATAATTCACCCCTCCACTTT
NA TRBD1 TRBJ1-2 TRBV24-1 CATSDTGDYGYTF TGTGCCACCAGTGATACAGGGGACTATGGCTACACCTTC
NA TRBD2 TRBJ2-2 TRBV19 CASSPPGGKIPTGELFF TGTGCCAGTAGTCCCCCGGGAGGGAAGATTCCCACCGGGGAGCTGTTTTTT
NA NA TRBJ1-6 TRBV25-1 CASSEFRPYNSPLHF TGTGCCAGCAGTGAATTCCGTCCCTATAATTCACCCCTCCACTTT
NA TRBD2 TRBJ2-1 TRBV6-5 CASTQAGRYNEQFF TGTGCCAGCACCCAAGCGGGACGGTACAATGAGCAGTTCTTC
NA NA TRBJ1-1 TRBV29-1 CSIQMNTEAFF TGCAGCATACAAATGAACACTGAAGCTTTCTTT
NA TRBD1 TRBJ1-1 TRBV7-2 CASSFSGTGKRDTEAFF TGTGCCAGCAGCTTCTCCGGGACAGGGAAAAGGGACACTGAAGCTTTCTTT
NA TRBD2 TRBJ2-3 TRBV6-5 CASSARGGGTDTQYF TGTGCCAGCAGTGCCCGGGGGGGAGGGACAGATACGCAGTATTTT
NA NA TRBJ1-1 TRBV19 CASSHGGSNTEAFF TGTGCCAGTAGCCATGGGGGGTCTAACACTGAAGCTTTCTTT
NA NA TRBJ2-7 TRBV5-1 CASSLGGGIHEQYF TGCGCCAGCAGCTTGGGAGGCGGTATCCACGAGCAGTACTTC
NA TRBD1 TRBJ1-3 TRBV20-1 CSARAPGQGNTIYF TGCAGTGCTAGAGCGCCGGGACAGGGAAACACCATATATTTT
NA NA TRBJ2-7 TRBV14 CASSQVGAGVKQYF TGTGCCAGCAGCCAAGTTGGAGCCGGGGTGAAGCAGTACTTC
NA NA TRBJ2-5 TRBV10-3 CAIKGIDPQETQYF TGTGCCATCAAGGGGATAGACCCGCAAGAGACCCAGTACTTC
NA NA TRBJ2-2 TRBV3-1 CASSPYSNTGELFF TGTGCCAGCAGCCCCTACTCGAACACCGGGGAGCTGTTTTTT
once NA TRBJ2-7 TRBV27 CASSKRGGEGYEQYF TGTGCCAGCAGTAAGAGGGGGGGCGAAGGGTACGAGCAGTACTTC
once TRBD1 TRBJ1-5 TRBV6-6 CASSSGTGDRNQPQHF TGTGCCAGCAGTTCAGGGACAGGTGATCGCAATCAGCCCCAGCATTTT
NA NA TRBJ1-5 TRBV28 CASTSGGTSNQPQHF TGTGCCAGCACCTCGGGCGGAACTAGCAATCAGCCCCAGCATTTT
NA TRBD2 TRBJ2-1 TRBV12-3/TRBV12-4 CASSPPTSGASPYNEQFF TGTGCCAGCAGCCCCCCGACTAGCGGGGCGTCCCCCTACAATGAGCAGTTCTTC
NA NA TRBJ1-5 TRBV6-4 CASSDFPGNQPQHF TGTGCCAGCAGTGACTTTCCGGGCAATCAGCCCCAGCATTTT
NA NA TRBJ2-3 TRBV20-1 CSARTSTDTQYF TGCAGTGCTCGCACTAGCACAGATACGCAGTATTTT
NA NA TRBJ2-5 TRBV6-6 CASCIQETQYF TGTGCCAGCTGTATCCAAGAGACCCAGTACTTC
NA TRBD1 TRBJ2-7 TRBV12-3/TRBV12-4 CASRFGTGPYEQYF TGTGCCAGCAGATTCGGGACAGGGCCGTACGAGCAGTACTTC
NA NA TRBJ2-5 TRBV24-1 CATSDPGGQETQYF TGTGCCACCAGTGATCCCGGTGGGCAAGAGACCCAGTACTTC
NA TRBD1 TRBJ1-4 TRBV7-2 CASSFSGQGSAFQLFF TGTGCCAGCAGCTTCTCCGGACAGGGGTCGGCGTTTCAACTGTTTTTT
NA NA TRBJ1-2 TRBV12-3/TRBV12-4 CASSLATGRYTF TGTGCCAGCAGTTTAGCGACGGGGCGCTACACCTTC
NA TRBD1 TRBJ2-6 TRBV7-3 CASSSGTGIPTF TGTGCCAGCAGCTCCGGGACAGGGATCCCGACTTTC
NA NA TRBJ1-1 TRBV28 CASSFMNTEAFF TGTGCCAGCAGTTTTATGAACACTGAAGCTTTCTTT